The rows below give T cell receptor beta chains drawn from one sample of a study of cytomegalovirus exposure and HLA in healthy donors. TCRdb keeps only in-frame clones here, not all; method: immunoSEQ multiplex PCR. The table lists around 150,000 clones, approximately 80% of them singletons. Sequencing was done on a sample of PBMCs. These receptors were obtained from a woman aged 40 to 50 in good health and CMV-seropositive. CDR3s include the opening cysteine and the closing phenylalanine or tryptophan. Fields, in order: V gene, CDR3 protein.

V gene: TRBV28
CDR3 protein: CASSPLSPGQETQYF

V gene: TRBV20-1
CDR3 protein: CSATGINEQFF

V gene: TRBV2
CDR3 protein: CASKGGSEYEQYF

V gene: TRBV6-5
CDR3 protein: CASSLGQATGNTIYF

V gene: TRBV18
CDR3 protein: CASSPRQGADEAFF

V gene: TRBV6-6
CDR3 protein: CASTLTGVDTEAFF

V gene: TRBV7-2
CDR3 protein: CASSLSSASWGHEQYF

V gene: TRBV7-8
CDR3 protein: CASRFDRGPHYGYTF

V gene: TRBV7-8
CDR3 protein: CASSYLAGGAYNEQFF

V gene: TRBV18
CDR3 protein: CASSPGPGGYYGYTF

V gene: TRBV5-3
CDR3 protein: CARSGSRDRLYEQYF